One and the same sample provided the 31 T cell receptor beta chains below, sequenced in a study of blood T cells in healthy people across ages. PCR was performed a second time for 7 to 11 cycles using a sample-barcoded 5' primer and a J-beta primer mix. TCRdb re-analysed the 5' RACE reads in MiXCR, keeping a single row per CDR3 protein. The sample carries around 1,000,000 distinct CDR3 sequences, roughly 24% recorded once. The data also belong to a second study, concerning T cells of mothers and their children.

Sequencing was performed on blood. Receptors originate from a girl aged 2-10 years in good health.

This clonotype was observed a few times. The conserved phenylalanine or tryptophan normally closing the CDR3 is absent here, so this likely arose from a read error. This rearrangement joins TRBV5-6 to TRBJ1-1; D may be TRBD1 (6 bases). The CDR3 sequence is 17 residues long. The V end lost 3 bases, the J end lost 4 bases, and 22 bases lay between the germline ends. The germline CDR1 and CDR2 sequences are SGHDT and YYEEEE. In DNA, the CDR3 is TGTGCCAGCAGCTCGGTCGGGGGGCAGCCGAGACCCACTGAAGCTTTCCTT. Translation gives CASSSVGGQPRPTEAFL.

The chain recombines TRBV7-9 with TRBJ1-3; D is unresolved. Germline V lookup: CDR1 SEHNR, CDR2 FQNEAQ (reference sequence). The length of the CDR3 is 13 residues. V was shortened by 5 bases and J by 3 bases, with 8 bases between the two germline ends. This chain's CDR3 is CASSPQHGNTIYF. CDR3 DNA: TGTGCCAGCAGCCCCCAGCATGGAAACACCATATATTTT. The whole variable domain, filled in from reference TRBV7-9 and TRBJ1-3, reads DTGVSQNPRHKITKRGQNVTFRCDPISEHNRLYWYRQTLGQGPEFLTYFQNEAQLEKSRLLSDRFSAERPKGSFSTLEIQRTEQGDSAMYLCASSPQHGNTIYFGEGSWLTVV.

The table lists this clonotype with a few counts. This chain joins TRBV7-3 and TRBJ2-1; D is undetermined. V lost 2 bases and J 0 bases, leaving 8 bases between the germline ends. The CDR3 totals 15 residues. The germline gives CDR1 SGHTA, CDR2 FQGTGA. The CDR3 nucleotides are TGTGCCAGCAGCTTAGACTCATACTCCTACAATGAGCAGTTCTTC. This gives the protein CASSLDSYSYNEQFF. Supplemented by reference TRBV7-3 and TRBJ2-1, the full variable domain reads GAGVSQTPSNKVTEKGKYVELRCDPISGHTALYWYRQSLGQGPEFLIYFQGTGAADDSGLPNDRFFAVRPEGSVSTLKIQRTERGDSAVYLCASSLDSYSYNEQFFGPGTRLTVL.

This clonotype was observed a handful of times. The chain uses TRBV2 and TRBJ2-3, with no clear D. The CDR3 has 13 residues. From germline, CDR1 is SNHLY and CDR2 FYNNEI. V was shortened by 8 bases and J by 2 bases, with 11 bases between the two germline ends. Written as DNA, the CDR3 is TGTGCCAGCTGCAGTCGCCCCACAGATACGCAGTATTTT. Its protein is CASCSRPTDTQYF.

In this sample, this clonotype turned up many times. The chain joins TRBV7-8 to TRBJ2-5; the match to TRBD1 covers 11 bases. Germline CDR1 reads SGHVS; CDR2 reads FQNEAQ. V dropped 5 bases and J dropped 5; count of bases not matched to a gene: 4. This CDR3 is 14 amino acids long. CDR3 nucleotide sequence: TGTGCCAGCAGCCCACGGGACAGGGGGGAGACCCAGTACTTC. This translates into CASSPRDRGETQYF.

This clonotype occurred a few times. Here the CDR3 reads CASSGSEAFF. In DNA, the CDR3 is TGTGCCAGCAGTGGATCTGAAGCTTTCTTT. The chain uses TRBV2 and TRBJ1-1; D unclear. The CDR3 runs to 10 residues. The germline V gene encodes CDR1 SNHLY and CDR2 FYNNEI. V lost 4 bases and J 6 bases, leaving 3 bases between the germline ends. The variable domain in full, with the rest retrieved from reference TRBV2 and TRBJ1-1, is EPEVTQTPSHQVTQMGQEVILRCVPISNHLYFYWYRQILGQKVEFLVSFYNNEISEKSEIFDDQFSVERPDGSNFTLKIRSTKLEDSAMYFCASSGSEAFFGQGTRLTVV.

The V gene is TRBV5-1, the J gene TRBJ2-1; maybe TRBD2 (6 bases). CDR1 SGHRS and CDR2 YFSETQ come from the germline V gene. The CDR3 contains 16 residues. Trimming pared 2 bases from V and 7 bases from J, leaving 19 bases between. The CDR3 coding sequence is TGCGCCAGCAGCTTAGGGACGGGAGCGGCGGGGAATGAGCAGTTCTTC. Protein: CASSLGTGAAGNEQFF.

The chain employs TRBV19 and TRBJ2-5; D is undetermined. Matching the DNA end better, TRBJ2-7 makes the J call doubtful. Looked up from germline, CDR1 is LNHDA and CDR2 is SQIVND (reference sequence). CDR3 length: 14 residues. CDR3: CASSMVNGENEQYF. In nucleotides, the CDR3 is TGTGCCAGTAGTATGGTAAACGGCGAAAACGAGCAGTACTTC.

This clonotype occurred a few times. This chain uses TRBV29-1 with TRBJ2-5; D is ambiguous. The end of the DNA is better explained by TRBJ2-1, so the J call may be wrong. CDR1 SQVTM and CDR2 ANQGSEA come from the germline V gene. The length of the CDR3 is 14 residues. CDR3 region: CSVEQQESYNEQFF. The CDR3, as DNA: TGCAGCGTTGAACAGCAGGAATCATACAATGAGCAGTTCTTC.

V and J are TRBV12-3 or TRBV12-4 and TRBJ1-1; tentatively, D is TRBD1 (6 bases). V dropped 5 bases and J dropped 4 bases, with 11 bases sitting between them. The CDR3 contains 13 residues. CDR3 loop: CASSAWGPTEAFF. The CDR3 region has the DNA TGTGCCAGCAGTGCCTGGGGGCCCACTGAAGCTTTCTTT.

CDR3 coding DNA: TGTGCTAGTGGTTTGAGTAGTCCAAATGAGCAGTTCTTC. As protein: CASGLSSPNEQFF. V usage is TRBV12-5 and J usage is TRBJ2-1; D unresolved. Germline V gene sequence: CDR1 LGHNT, CDR2 FRNRAP. The length of the CDR3 is 13 residues. Trimming took off 2 bases at V and 7 bases at J, with 9 bases between the two ends.

This clonotype was counted a single time. J is TRBJ1-3 and V is TRBV25-1; D not resolved. V lost 1 base and J lost 2, with 9 bases in between. This CDR3 has 15 residues. Germline values: CDR1 MGHDK, CDR2 SYGVNS. CDR3 loop: CASSEFSGTGNTIYF. Written as DNA, the CDR3 is TGTGCCAGCAGTGAATTTTCAGGAACTGGAAACACCATATATTTT. Full variable domain (remainder filled in from reference TRBV25-1 and TRBJ1-3): EADIYQTPRYLVIGTGKKITLECSQTMGHDKMYWYQQDPGMELHLIHYSYGVNSTEKGDLSSESTVSRIRTEHFPLTLESARPSHTSQYLCASSEFSGTGNTIYFGEGSWLTVV.

A few counts support this clonotype. The chain recombines TRBV16 with TRBJ1-1, with TRBD1 as a possible D gene (5 bases). CDR3 size: 16 residues. The ends were cut back, 1 base at V and 1 base at J, with 13 bases in the middle. Germline-derived CDR1 and CDR2 are KGHSY and FQNENV. The CDR3 loop reads CASSQWGSGWNTEAFF. Here the CDR3 DNA reads TGTGCCAGCAGCCAATGGGGGTCGGGGTGGAACACTGAAGCTTTCTTT.

The chain is built from TRBV20-1 and TRBJ2-1; D is perhaps TRBD1 or TRBD2 (5 bases each). V lost 3 bases to trimming and J lost 4 bases, with 13 bases between them. Germline V CDR1 and CDR2: DFQATT, SNEGSKA (reference sequence). CDR3 size: 14 residues. The CDR3 is CSASVGTLYNEQFF. Written as DNA, the CDR3 is TGCAGTGCTAGTGTCGGGACGCTGTACAATGAGCAGTTCTTC.

This chain connects TRBV3-1 to TRBJ2-3, with D perhaps matching TRBD1 (6 bases). Germline CDR1 reads LGHDT; CDR2 reads YNNKEL (reference sequence). Trimming removed 2 bases from V and 6 bases from J, with 9 bases in between. The CDR3 loop spans 13 amino acids. This chain's CDR3 is CASSQTGSDTQYF. Here the CDR3 DNA reads TGTGCCAGCAGCCAAACAGGGTCCGATACGCAGTATTTT.

The chain uses TRBV2 and TRBJ2-1; D gene ambiguous. The J call may be mistaken, given a closer DNA end match to TRBJ2-5. This CDR3 has 15 residues. CDR1 and CDR2 from the germline V gene are SNHLY and FYNNEI. CDR3 DNA sequence: TGTGCCAGCAGTGAAGAGGCGGATATCCAAGAGACCCAGTACTTC. This codes for CASSEEADIQETQYF.

As to this clonotype: This is likely a read error, given that the CDR3 carries no conserved phenylalanine or tryptophan at its end. The CDR3 DNA reads as TGTGCCAGCAGCCCTAGTTCTTTAGCCAAAAACATTCAGTACCTC. It translates to CASSPSSLAKNIQYL. The chain recombines TRBV12-3 or TRBV12-4 with TRBJ2-4; D not certain. V lost 6 bases and J 0 bases, leaving 12 bases between the germline ends. This CDR3 has 15 amino acids.

The chain employs TRBV3-1 and TRBJ2-5; either TRBD1 or TRBD2 may supply D (5 bases each). The end of the DNA fits TRBJ2-7 better, so the J call may be wrong. CDR3 length: 12 residues. The germline CDR1 and CDR2 sequences are LGHDT and YNNKEL (reference sequence). This chain's CDR3 is CASSQDGGEQYF. CDR3 in DNA: TGTGCCAGCAGCCAAGATGGGGGCGAGCAGTACTTC.

About this clonotype itself: Mismatch with germline at one junction end may stem from a read error. The chain links TRBV20-1 to TRBJ2-7, with TRBD2 matching 7 bases. The CDR3 runs to 16 residues. The germline gives CDR1 DFQATT, CDR2 SNEGSKA (reference sequence). In DNA form, the CDR3 reads TGCAGTGCTATGCGGCGGAAGGGACGGGGGGTTGATGAGCAGTATTTC. It codes for CSAMRRKGRGVDEQYF.

The chain carries TRBV10-3 and TRBJ1-4, with 7 bases lining up with TRBD1. The CDR3 runs to 15 residues. CDR1 and CDR2 from the germline V gene are ENHRY and SYGVKD. J gave up 6 bases and V 6 bases, and 10 bases lay outside the gene matches. The CDR3 loop is CAIRGGGGADEKLFF. Written as DNA, the CDR3 is TGTGCCATCAGGGGCGGAGGGGGCGCGGATGAAAAACTGTTTTTT.

The chain employs TRBV7-2 and TRBJ1-2, with D unresolved. CDR3 length: 15 residues. Between the trimmed V and J ends, which lost 5 bases and 4 bases, there was a span of 17 bases. Germline CDR1 and CDR2: SGHTA and FQGNSA. In nucleotides, the CDR3 is TGTGCCAGCAGCCCTCCGTCGGGTGTGGGCTATGGCTACACCTTC. It yields the protein CASSPPSGVGYGYTF.

Only a few counts were recorded for this clonotype. The rearrangement uses TRBV15 and TRBJ2-1; TRBD1 matches at 8 bases. The V gene's germline CDR1 is LNHNV and CDR2 YYDKDF (reference sequence). This CDR3 has 17 amino acids. The trim removed 7 bases at V and 6 bases at J, leaving 17 bases unmatched. The CDR3 spells CATNHRQGNVALNEQFF. CDR3 coding DNA: TGTGCCACCAACCACCGACAGGGGAACGTTGCTCTCAATGAGCAGTTCTTC.

The chain carries TRBV6-2 or TRBV6-3 and TRBJ2-1; D gene ambiguous. CDR1 is MNHEY and CDR2 is SVGEGT in the germline V gene. V lost 6 bases to trimming and J lost 4 bases, with 19 bases between them. The CDR3 spans 16 residues. CDR3 protein: CASRLKTHLLYNEQFF. For the CDR3, the DNA is TGTGCCAGCAGATTAAAGACCCACCTCCTGTACAATGAGCAGTTCTTC.

This clonotype occurred a few times. CDR3 in amino acids: CASRGAFQETQYF. The CDR3 nucleotides read TGTGCCAGCAGGGGGGCTTTCCAAGAGACCCAGTACTTC. The J gene is TRBJ2-5, the V gene TRBV7-3; tentatively, D is TRBD1 (6 bases). Germline V gene lookup returns CDR1 SGHTA and CDR2 FQGTGA. V was pared by 6 bases and J by 1 base, with 9 bases between. CDR3 size: 13 residues.

This clonotype was recorded a few times. This chain joins TRBV20-1 and TRBJ1-2, with D possibly TRBD1 on 6 matching bases. The CDR3 sequence is 13 residues long. V lost 3 bases and J lost 4, with 12 bases in between. Germline CDR1 reads DFQATT; CDR2 reads SNEGSKA (reference sequence). Written as DNA, the CDR3 is TGCAGTGCTAGGAACACAGGGAGCTATGGCTACACCTTC. Residues: CSARNTGSYGYTF.

The chain employs TRBV5-6 and TRBJ1-1; tentatively, D is TRBD1 (5 bases). V was pared by 4 bases and J by 5 bases, with 18 bases between. This CDR3 has 15 amino acids. Germline V CDR1 and CDR2: SGHDT, YYEEEE. The CDR3 loop is CASSPFQGMGTEAFF. The DNA for the CDR3 is TGTGCCAGCAGCCCATTTCAGGGTATGGGAACTGAAGCTTTCTTT.

This clonotype appeared a few times. This chain connects TRBV9 to TRBJ1-6; tentative D call: TRBD1 (5 bases). The CDR3 has 13 amino acids. Trimming removed 7 bases at V and 10 bases at J, with 15 bases between. Germline CDR1 is SGDLS and CDR2 is YYNGEE. The CDR3 nucleotides read TGTGCCAGCGGCAAGGGAGGGGAATCACCCCTCCACTTT. This codes for CASGKGGESPLHF. The whole variable domain, filled in from reference TRBV9 and TRBJ1-6, reads DSGVTQTPKHLITATGQRVTLRCSPRSGDLSVYWYQQSLDQGLQFLIQYYNGEERAKGNILERFSAQQFPDLHSELNLSSLELGDSALYFCASGKGGESPLHFGNGTRLTVT.

This clonotype was picked up a small number of times. The CDR3 sequence is CASSQGAGGSEQYF. CDR3 DNA sequence: TGTGCCAGCAGCCAGGGAGCGGGAGGTTCCGAGCAGTACTTC. The chain carries TRBV4-2 and TRBJ2-5, with 9 bases fitting TRBD2. The J call may be in error: the DNA end matches TRBJ2-7 better. CDR1 is LGHNA, CDR2 YNFKEQ, per germline. The length of the CDR3 is 14 residues.

This clonotype was recorded many times. In DNA form, the CDR3 reads TGCAGCGTTGAAAACAGTGCAGGAGAGACCCAGTACTTC. This encodes CSVENSAGETQYF. This chain connects TRBV29-1 to TRBJ2-5; D is unclear. This CDR3 region has 13 residues. Germline CDR1 is SQVTM and CDR2 is ANQGSEA. V was trimmed by 2 bases and J by 4 bases, leaving 11 bases between them.

This chain's CDR3 is CSVRSSNTDTQYF. The CDR3 nucleotides are TGCAGCGTGAGGAGCTCTAACACAGATACGCAGTATTTT. The chain carries TRBV29-1 and TRBJ2-3, with D hard to call. The CDR3 has 13 residues. The V end lost 6 bases, the J end lost 2 bases, and 12 bases lay between the germline ends. Germline V lookup: CDR1 SQVTM, CDR2 ANQGSEA.

This clonotype appeared a few times. The V and J genes are TRBV4-3 and TRBJ2-7, with D unclear. V was cut by 5 bases and J by 3 bases, with 11 bases left in between. Germline V CDR1 and CDR2: LGHNA, YSLEER. The CDR3 contains 13 residues. CDR3 nucleotides: TGCGCCAGCAGCTCAGACTTGCACTACGAGCAGTACTTC. Its protein is CASSSDLHYEQYF.